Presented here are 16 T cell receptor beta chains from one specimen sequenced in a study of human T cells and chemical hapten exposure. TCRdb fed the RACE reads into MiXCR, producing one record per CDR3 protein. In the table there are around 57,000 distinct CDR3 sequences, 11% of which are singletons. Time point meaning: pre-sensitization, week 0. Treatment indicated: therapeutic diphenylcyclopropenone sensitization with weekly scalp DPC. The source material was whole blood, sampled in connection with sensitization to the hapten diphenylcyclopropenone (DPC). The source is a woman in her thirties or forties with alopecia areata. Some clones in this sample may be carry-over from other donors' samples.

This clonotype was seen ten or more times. The CDR3 reads CSARQAGTDTGELFF. CDR3 bases: TGCAGTGCTAGACAAGCCGGGACAGACACCGGGGAGCTGTTTTTT. V gene TRBV20-1 combines with J gene TRBJ2-2, with 7 bases matching TRBD1. The V and J ends lost 2 bases and 3 bases, in that order; junction bases with no gene match: 6. The CDR3 is made up of 15 amino acids. In germline, CDR1 is DFQATT, CDR2 SNEGSKA (reference sequence).

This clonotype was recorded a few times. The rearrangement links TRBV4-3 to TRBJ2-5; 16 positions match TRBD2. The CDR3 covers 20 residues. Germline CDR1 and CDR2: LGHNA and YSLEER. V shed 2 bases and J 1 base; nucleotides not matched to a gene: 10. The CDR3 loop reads CASSQSTGTSGRDFQETQYF. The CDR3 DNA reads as TGCGCCAGCAGCCAATCCACCGGGACTAGCGGGAGGGATTTCCAAGAGACCCAGTACTTC.

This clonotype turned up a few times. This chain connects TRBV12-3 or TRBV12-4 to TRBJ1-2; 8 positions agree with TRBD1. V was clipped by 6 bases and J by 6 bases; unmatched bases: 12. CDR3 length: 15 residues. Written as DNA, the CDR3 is TGTGCCAGCAGCCTCCTTGGACAGGGTTTTAATGGCTACACCTTC. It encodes CASSLLGQGFNGYTF.

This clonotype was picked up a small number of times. CDR3 nucleotide sequence: TGCAGCGTTGAAGATCTCGGGGGCGGCTACACCTTC. Amino acid sequence: CSVEDLGGGYTF. The V gene is TRBV29-1, the J gene TRBJ1-2, with a tentative D call TRBD1 (6 bases). CDR3 length equals 12 residues. Germline V gene sequence: CDR1 SQVTM, CDR2 ANQGSEA. Trimming took 0 bases from V and 8 from J, leaving 10 bases between them.

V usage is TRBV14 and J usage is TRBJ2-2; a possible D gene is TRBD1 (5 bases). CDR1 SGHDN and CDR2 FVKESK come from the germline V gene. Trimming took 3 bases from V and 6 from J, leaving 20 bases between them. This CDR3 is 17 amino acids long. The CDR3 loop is CASSQFKDIRGSGELFF. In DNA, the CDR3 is TGTGCCAGCAGCCAGTTTAAGGACATCCGTGGTTCCGGGGAGCTGTTTTTT.

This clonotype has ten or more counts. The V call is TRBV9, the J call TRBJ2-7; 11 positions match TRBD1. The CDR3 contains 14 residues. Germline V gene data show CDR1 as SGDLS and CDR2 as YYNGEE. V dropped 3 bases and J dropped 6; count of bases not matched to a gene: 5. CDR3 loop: CASSAGQGAAEQYF. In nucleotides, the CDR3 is TGTGCCAGCAGCGCTGGACAGGGGGCGGCCGAGCAGTACTTC.

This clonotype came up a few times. CDR3 nucleotide sequence: TGTGCCAGCAGCCACGGAGCGAGTGGGGCCAACGTCCTGACTTTC. Translated: CASSHGASGANVLTF. The gene calls are TRBV28 and TRBJ2-6; D gene ambiguous. The CDR3 length is 15 residues. CDR1 MDHEN and CDR2 SYDVKM come from the germline V gene. V lost 6 bases and J lost 3, with 12 bases in between.

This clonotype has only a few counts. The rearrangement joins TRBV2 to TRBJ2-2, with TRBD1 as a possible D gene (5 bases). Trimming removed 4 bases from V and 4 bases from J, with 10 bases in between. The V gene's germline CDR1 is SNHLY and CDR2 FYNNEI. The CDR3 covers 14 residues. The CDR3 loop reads CASSVRRGTGELFF. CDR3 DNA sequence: TGTGCCAGCAGTGTTCGTAGGGGCACCGGGGAGCTGTTTTTT.

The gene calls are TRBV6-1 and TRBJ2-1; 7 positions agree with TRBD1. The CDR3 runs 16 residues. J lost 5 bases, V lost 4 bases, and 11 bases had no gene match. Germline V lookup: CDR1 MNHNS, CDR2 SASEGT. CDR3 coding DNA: TGTGCCAGCAGTGGAGGGGGCAGAGGGATAAACAATGAGCAGTTCTTC. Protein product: CASSGGGRGINNEQFF.

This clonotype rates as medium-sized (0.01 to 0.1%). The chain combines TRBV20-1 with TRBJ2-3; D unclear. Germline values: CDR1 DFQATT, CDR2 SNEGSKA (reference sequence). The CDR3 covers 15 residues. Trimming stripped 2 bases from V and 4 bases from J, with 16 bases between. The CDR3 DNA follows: TGCAGTGCTAGAAACACAAGATCGGCCTCAGATACGCAGTATTTT. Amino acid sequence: CSARNTRSASDTQYF.

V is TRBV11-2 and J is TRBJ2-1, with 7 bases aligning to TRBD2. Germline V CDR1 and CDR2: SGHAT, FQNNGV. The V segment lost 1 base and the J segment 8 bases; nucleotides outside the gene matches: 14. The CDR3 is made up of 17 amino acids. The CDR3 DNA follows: TGTGCCAGCAGCTTAGGACGGGACCTGACTAGCCTGGATGAGCAGTTCTTC. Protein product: CASSLGRDLTSLDEQFF.

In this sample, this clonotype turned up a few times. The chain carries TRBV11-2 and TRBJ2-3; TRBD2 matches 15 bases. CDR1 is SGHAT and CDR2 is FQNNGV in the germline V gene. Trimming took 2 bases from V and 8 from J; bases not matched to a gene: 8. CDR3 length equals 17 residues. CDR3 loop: CASSLRTSGRAGGTQYF. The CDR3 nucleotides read TGTGCCAGCAGCTTAAGGACTAGCGGGAGGGCCGGGGGTACGCAGTATTTT.

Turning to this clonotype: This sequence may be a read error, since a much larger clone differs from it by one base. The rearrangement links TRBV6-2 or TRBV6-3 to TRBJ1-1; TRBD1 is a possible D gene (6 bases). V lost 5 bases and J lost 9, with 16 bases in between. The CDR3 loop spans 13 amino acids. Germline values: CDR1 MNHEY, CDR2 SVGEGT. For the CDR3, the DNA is TGTGCCAGCAGTGCAACACAACAGGGCAAAGCTTTCTTT. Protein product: CASSATQQGKAFF.

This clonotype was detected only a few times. The CDR3 DNA reads TGCGCCAGCAGCTTGGGGTCAGCCTCTGGAAACACCATATATTTT. It yields the protein CASSLGSASGNTIYF. The gene calls are TRBV5-1 and TRBJ1-3; no definite D call. Germline CDR1 reads SGHRS; CDR2 reads YFSETQ. V lost 0 bases to trimming and J lost 0 bases, with 7 bases between them. The CDR3 runs 15 residues. Drawing the rest from reference TRBV5-1 and TRBJ1-3, the complete variable domain is KAGVTQTPRYLIKTRGQQVTLSCSPISGHRSVSWYQQTPGQGLQFLFEYFSETQRNKGNFPGRFSGRQFSNSRSEMNVSTLELGDSALYLCASSLGSASGNTIYFGEGSWLTVV.

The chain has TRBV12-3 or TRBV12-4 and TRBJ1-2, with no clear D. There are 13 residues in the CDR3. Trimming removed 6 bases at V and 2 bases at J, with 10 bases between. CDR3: CASRRGKNYGYTF. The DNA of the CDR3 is TGTGCCAGCAGGAGAGGGAAAAACTATGGCTACACCTTC.

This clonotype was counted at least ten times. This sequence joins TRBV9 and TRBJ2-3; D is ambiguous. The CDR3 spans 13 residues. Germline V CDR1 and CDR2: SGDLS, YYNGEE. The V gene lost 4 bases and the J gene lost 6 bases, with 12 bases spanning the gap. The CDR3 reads CASSLGPADTQYF. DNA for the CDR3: TGTGCCAGCAGCCTCGGCCCGGCGGATACGCAGTATTTT.